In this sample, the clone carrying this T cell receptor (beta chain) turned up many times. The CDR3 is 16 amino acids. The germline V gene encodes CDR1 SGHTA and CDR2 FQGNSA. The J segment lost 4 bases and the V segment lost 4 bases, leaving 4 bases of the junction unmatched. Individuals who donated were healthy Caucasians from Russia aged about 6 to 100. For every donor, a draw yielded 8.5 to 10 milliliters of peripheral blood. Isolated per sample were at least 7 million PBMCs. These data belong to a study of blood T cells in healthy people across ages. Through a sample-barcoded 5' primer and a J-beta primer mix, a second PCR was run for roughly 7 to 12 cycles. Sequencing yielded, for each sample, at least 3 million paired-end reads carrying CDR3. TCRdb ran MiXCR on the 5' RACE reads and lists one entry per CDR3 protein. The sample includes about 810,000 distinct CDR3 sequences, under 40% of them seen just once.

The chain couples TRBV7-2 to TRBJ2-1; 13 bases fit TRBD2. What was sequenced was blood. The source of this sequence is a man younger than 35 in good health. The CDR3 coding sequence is TGTGCCAGCAGCTATACTAGCGGGGGGGTATACAATGAGCAGTTCTTC. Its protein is CASSYTSGGVYNEQFF.